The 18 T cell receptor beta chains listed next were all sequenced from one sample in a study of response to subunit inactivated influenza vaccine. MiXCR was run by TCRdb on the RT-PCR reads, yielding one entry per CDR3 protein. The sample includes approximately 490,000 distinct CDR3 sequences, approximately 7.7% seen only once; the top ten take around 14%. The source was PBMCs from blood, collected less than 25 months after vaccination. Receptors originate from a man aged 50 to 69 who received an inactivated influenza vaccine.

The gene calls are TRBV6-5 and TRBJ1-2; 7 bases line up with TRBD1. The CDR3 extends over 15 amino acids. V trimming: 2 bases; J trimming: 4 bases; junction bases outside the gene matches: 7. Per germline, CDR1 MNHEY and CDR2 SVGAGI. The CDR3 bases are TGTGCCAGCAGTTACCCCACCGGGACAGCCTATGGCTACACCTTC. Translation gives CASSYPTGTAYGYTF.

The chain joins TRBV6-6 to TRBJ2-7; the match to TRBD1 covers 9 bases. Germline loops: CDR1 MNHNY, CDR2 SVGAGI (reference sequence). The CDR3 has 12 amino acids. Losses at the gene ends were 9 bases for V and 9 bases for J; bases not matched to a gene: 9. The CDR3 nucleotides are TGTGCCAGTTGGGACAGGGAGGGGAGGCAGTACTTC. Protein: CASWDREGRQYF.

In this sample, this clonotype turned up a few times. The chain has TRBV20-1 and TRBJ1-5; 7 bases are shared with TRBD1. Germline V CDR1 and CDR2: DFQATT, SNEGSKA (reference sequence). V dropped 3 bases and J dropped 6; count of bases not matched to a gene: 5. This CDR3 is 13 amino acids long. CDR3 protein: CSARRQGSQPQHF. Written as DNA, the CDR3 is TGCAGTGCTAGGAGACAGGGTTCTCAGCCCCAGCATTTT.

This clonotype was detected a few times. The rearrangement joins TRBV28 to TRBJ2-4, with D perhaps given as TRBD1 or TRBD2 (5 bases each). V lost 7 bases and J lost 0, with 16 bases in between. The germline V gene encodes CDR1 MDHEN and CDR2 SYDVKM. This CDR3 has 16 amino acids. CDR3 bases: TGTGCCAGCAAACCGGGACCCATCATAGCCAAAAACATTCAGTACTTC. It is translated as CASKPGPIIAKNIQYF.

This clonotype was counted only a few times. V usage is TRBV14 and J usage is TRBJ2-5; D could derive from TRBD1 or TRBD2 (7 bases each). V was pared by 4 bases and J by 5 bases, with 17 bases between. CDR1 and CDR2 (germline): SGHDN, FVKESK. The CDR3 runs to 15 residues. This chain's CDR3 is CASSRTQGGSETQYF. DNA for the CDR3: TGTGCCAGCAGCCGAACCCAGGGGGGGAGCGAGACCCAGTACTTC.

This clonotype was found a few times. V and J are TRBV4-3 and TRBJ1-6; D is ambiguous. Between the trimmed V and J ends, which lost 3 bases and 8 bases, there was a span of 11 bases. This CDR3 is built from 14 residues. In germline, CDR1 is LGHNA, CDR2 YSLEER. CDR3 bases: TGCGCCAGCAGCCAGGTGGTTTCGGATTCACCCCTCCACTTT. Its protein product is CASSQVVSDSPLHF.

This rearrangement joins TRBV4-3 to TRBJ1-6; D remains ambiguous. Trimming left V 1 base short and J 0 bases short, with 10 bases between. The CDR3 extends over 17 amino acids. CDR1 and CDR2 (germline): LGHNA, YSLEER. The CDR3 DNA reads TGCGCCAGCAGCCAAGGGCACGCGAGCTCCTATAATTCACCCCTCCACTTT. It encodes CASSQGHASSYNSPLHF.

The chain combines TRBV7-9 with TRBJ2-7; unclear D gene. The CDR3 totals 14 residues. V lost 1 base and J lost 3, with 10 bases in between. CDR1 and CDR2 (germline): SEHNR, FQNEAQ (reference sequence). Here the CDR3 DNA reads TGTGCCAGCAGCTTAGGGGTCATAGGCTACGAGCAGTACTTC. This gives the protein CASSLGVIGYEQYF.

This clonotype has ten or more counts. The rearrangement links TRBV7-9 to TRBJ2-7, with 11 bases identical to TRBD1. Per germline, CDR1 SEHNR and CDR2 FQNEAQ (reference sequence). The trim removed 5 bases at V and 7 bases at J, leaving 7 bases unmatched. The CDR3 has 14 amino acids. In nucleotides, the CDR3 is TGTGCCAGCAGCACAGGACAGGGGGCTCGGGAGCAGTACTTC. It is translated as CASSTGQGAREQYF.

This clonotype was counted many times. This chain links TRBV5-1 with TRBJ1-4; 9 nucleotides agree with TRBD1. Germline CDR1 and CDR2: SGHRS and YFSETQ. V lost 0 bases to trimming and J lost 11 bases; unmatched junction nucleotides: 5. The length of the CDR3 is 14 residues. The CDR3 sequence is CASSLAGQGSKLFF. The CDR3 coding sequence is TGCGCCAGCAGCTTGGCCGGACAGGGGAGTAAACTGTTTTTT. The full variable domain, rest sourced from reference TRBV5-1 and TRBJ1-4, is KAGVTQTPRYLIKTRGQQVTLSCSPISGHRSVSWYQQTPGQGLQFLFEYFSETQRNKGNFPGRFSGRQFSNSRSEMNVSTLELGDSALYLCASSLAGQGSKLFFGSGTQLSVL.

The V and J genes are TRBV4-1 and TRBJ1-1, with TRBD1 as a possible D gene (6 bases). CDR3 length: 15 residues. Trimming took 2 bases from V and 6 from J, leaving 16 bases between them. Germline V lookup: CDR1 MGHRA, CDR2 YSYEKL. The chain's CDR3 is CASSQQGQGIAEAFF. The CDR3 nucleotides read TGCGCCAGCAGCCAACAGGGGCAGGGCATCGCTGAAGCTTTCTTT.

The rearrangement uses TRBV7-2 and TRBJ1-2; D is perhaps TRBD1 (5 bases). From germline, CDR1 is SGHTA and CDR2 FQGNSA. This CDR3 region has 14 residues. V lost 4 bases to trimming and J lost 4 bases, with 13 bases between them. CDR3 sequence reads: CASSSVGRVYGYTF. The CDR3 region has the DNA TGTGCCAGCAGCTCGGTAGGCAGGGTCTATGGCTACACCTTC.

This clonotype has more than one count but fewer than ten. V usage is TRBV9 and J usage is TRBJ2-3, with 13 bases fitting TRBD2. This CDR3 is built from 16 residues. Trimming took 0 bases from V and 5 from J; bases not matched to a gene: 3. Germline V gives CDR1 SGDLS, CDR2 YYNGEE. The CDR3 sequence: CASSVGTSGRVDTQYF. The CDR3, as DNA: TGTGCCAGCAGCGTAGGAACTAGCGGGAGGGTAGATACGCAGTATTTT.

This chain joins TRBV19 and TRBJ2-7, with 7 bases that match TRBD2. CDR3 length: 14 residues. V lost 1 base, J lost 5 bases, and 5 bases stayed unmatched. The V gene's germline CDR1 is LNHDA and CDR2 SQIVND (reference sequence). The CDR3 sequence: CASSIGGSRNEQYF. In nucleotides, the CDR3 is TGTGCCAGTAGTATAGGCGGGAGTAGGAACGAGCAGTACTTC. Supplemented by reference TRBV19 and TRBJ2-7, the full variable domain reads DGGITQSPKYLFRKEGQNVTLSCEQNLNHDAMYWYRQDPGQGLRLIYYSQIVNDFQKGDIAEGYSVSREKKESFPLTVTSAQKNPTAFYLCASSIGGSRNEQYFGPGTRLTVT.

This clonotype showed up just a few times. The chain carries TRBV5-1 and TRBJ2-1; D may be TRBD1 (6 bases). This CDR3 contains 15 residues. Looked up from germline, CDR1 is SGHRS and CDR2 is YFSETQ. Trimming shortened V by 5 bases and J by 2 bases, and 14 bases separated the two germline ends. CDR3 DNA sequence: TGCGCCAGCAGTTCACCAGGGGCTACCTACAATGAGCAGTTCTTC. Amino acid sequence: CASSSPGATYNEQFF. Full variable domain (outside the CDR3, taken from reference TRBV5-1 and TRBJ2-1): KAGVTQTPRYLIKTRGQQVTLSCSPISGHRSVSWYQQTPGQGLQFLFEYFSETQRNKGNFPGRFSGRQFSNSRSEMNVSTLELGDSALYLCASSSPGATYNEQFFGPGTRLTVL.

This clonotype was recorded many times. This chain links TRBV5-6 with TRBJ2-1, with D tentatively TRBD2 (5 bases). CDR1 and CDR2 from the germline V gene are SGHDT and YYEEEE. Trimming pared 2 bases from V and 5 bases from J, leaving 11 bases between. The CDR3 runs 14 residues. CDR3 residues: CASSFVEVHNEQFF. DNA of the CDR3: TGTGCCAGCAGCTTCGTGGAGGTTCACAATGAGCAGTTCTTC.

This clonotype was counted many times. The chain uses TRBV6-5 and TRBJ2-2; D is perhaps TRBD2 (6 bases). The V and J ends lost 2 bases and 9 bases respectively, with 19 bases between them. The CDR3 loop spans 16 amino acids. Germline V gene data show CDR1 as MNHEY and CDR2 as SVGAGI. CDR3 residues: CASSYGDGTVRRELFF. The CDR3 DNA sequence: TGTGCCAGCAGTTACGGCGACGGGACTGTTCGTCGGGAGCTGTTTTTT.

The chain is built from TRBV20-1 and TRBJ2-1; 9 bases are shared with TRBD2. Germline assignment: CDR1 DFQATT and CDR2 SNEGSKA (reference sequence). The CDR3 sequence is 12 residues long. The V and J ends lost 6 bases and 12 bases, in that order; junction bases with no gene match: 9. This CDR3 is CSARLADNRQFF. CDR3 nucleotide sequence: TGCAGTGCCAGACTAGCGGATAACCGGCAGTTCTTC.